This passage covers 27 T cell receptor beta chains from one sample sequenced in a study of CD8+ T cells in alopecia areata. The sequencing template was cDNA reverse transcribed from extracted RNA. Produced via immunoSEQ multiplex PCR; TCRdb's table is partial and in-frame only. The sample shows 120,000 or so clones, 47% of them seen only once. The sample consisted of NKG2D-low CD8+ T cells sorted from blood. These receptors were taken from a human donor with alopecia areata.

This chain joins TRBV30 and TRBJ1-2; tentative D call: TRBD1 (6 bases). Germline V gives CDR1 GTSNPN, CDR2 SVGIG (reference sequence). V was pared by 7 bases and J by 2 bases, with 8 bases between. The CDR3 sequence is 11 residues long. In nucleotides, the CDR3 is TGTGCCTTTCAGGGGAACTATGGCTACACCTTC. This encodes CAFQGNYGYTF.

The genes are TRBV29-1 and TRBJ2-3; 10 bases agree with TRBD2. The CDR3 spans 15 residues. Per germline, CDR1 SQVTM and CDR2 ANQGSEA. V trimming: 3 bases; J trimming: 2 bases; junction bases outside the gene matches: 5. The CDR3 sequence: CSVDSSGGATDTQYF. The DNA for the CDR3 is TGCAGCGTTGATTCCAGCGGGGGGGCCACAGATACGCAGTATTTT.

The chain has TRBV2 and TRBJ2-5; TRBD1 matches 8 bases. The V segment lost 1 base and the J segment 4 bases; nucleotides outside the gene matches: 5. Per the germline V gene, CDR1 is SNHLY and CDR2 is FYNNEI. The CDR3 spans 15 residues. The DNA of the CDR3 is TGTGCCAGCAGTGAAGGGACAGGGTATGGAGAGACCCAGTACTTC. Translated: CASSEGTGYGETQYF.

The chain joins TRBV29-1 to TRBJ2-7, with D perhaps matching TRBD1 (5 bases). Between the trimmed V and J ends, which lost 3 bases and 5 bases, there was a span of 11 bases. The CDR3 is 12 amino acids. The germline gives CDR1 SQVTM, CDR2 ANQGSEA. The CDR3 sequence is CSVEVKGNEQYF. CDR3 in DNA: TGCAGCGTTGAGGTGAAGGGGAACGAGCAGTACTTC.

The chain's CDR3 is CSVGWRETGELFF. Here the CDR3 DNA reads TGCAGCGTTGGTTGGCGGGAGACCGGGGAGCTGTTTTTT. The chain joins TRBV29-1 to TRBJ2-2, with TRBD2 matching 7 bases. The V gene's germline CDR1 is SQVTM and CDR2 ANQGSEA. The CDR3 consists of 13 residues. The V segment lost 4 bases and the J segment 5 bases; nucleotides outside the gene matches: 4.

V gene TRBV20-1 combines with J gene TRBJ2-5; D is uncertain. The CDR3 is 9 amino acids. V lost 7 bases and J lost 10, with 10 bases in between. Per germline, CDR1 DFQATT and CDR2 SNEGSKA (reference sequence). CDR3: CSVSSGQYF. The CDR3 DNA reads TGCAGTGTATCGAGTGGCCAGTACTTC.

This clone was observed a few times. This CDR3 is CASSKAENTEAFF. DNA of the CDR3: TGTGCCAGCAGTAAAGCTGAGAACACTGAAGCTTTCTTT. V usage is TRBV6-5 and J usage is TRBJ1-1; D not resolved. The CDR3 extends over 13 amino acids. Germline CDR1 is MNHEY and CDR2 is SVGAGI. The ends were cut back, 5 bases at V and 1 base at J, with 8 bases in the middle.

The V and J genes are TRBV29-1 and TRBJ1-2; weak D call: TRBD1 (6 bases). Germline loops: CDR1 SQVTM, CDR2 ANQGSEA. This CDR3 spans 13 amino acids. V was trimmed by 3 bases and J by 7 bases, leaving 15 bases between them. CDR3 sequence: CSVDGGALIGYTF. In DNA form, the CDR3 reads TGCAGCGTTGATGGGGGGGCCCTAATTGGCTACACCTTC.

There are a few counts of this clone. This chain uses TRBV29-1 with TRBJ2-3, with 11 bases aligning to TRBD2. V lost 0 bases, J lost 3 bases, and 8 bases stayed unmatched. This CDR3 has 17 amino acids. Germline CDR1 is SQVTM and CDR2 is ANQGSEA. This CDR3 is CSVEEELAGDFTDTQYF. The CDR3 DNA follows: TGCAGCGTTGAAGAAGAACTAGCGGGGGATTTTACAGATACGCAGTATTTT.

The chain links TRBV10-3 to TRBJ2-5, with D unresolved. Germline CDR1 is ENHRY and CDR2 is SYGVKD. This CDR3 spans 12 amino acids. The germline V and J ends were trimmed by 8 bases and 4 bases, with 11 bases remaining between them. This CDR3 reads CAISTGAETQYF. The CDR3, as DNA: TGTGCCATCTCGACGGGTGCAGAGACCCAGTACTTC.

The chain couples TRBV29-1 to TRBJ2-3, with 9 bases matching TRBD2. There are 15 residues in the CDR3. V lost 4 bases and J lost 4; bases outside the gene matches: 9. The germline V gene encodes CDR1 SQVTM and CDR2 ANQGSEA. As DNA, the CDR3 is TGCAGCGTTGTCTCGCGGGAGGGCCGCGCAGATACGCAGTATTTT. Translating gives CSVVSREGRADTQYF.

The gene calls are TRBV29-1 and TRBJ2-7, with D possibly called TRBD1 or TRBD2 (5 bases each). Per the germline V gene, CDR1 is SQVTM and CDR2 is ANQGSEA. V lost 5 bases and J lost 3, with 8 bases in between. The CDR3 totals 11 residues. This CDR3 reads CSVMGDYEQYF. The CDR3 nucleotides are TGCAGCGTTATGGGGGACTACGAGCAGTACTTC.

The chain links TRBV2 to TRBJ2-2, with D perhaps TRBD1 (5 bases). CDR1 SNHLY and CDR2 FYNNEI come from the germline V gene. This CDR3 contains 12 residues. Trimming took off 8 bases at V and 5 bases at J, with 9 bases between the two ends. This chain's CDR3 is CASFRGTGELFF. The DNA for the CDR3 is TGTGCCAGCTTTAGGGGAACCGGGGAGCTGTTTTTT.

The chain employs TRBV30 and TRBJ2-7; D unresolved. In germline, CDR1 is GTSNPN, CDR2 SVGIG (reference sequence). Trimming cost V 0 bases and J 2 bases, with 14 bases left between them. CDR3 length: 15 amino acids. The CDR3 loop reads CAWSVGSGSPYEQYF. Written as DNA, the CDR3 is TGTGCCTGGAGTGTAGGGTCCGGTTCCCCCTACGAGCAGTACTTC.

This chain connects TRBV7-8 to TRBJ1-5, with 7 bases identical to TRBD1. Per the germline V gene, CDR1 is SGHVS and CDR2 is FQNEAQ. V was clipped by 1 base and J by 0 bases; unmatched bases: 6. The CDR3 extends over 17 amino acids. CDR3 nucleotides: TGTGCCAGCAGCTTAGGGCCCGGACAGGATAGCAATCAGCCCCAGCATTTT. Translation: CASSLGPGQDSNQPQHF.

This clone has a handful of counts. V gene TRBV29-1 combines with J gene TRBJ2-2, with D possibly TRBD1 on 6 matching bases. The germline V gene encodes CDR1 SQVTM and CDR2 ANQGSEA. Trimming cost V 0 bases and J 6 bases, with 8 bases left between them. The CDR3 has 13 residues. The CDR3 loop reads CSVEEQGPGELFF. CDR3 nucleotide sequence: TGCAGCGTTGAAGAACAGGGTCCCGGGGAGCTGTTTTTT.

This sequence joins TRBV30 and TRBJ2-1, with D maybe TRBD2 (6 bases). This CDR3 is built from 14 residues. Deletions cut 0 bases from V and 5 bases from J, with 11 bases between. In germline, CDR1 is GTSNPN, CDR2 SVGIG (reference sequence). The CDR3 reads CAWSVAAGDNEQFF. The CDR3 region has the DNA TGTGCCTGGAGTGTAGCAGCGGGCGACAATGAGCAGTTCTTC.

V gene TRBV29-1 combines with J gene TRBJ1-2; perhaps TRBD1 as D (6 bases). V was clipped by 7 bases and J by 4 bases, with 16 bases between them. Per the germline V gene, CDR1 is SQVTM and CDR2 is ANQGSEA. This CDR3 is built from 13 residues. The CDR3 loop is CSGFLQGFYGYTF. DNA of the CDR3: TGCAGCGGCTTCTTACAGGGATTCTATGGCTACACCTTC.

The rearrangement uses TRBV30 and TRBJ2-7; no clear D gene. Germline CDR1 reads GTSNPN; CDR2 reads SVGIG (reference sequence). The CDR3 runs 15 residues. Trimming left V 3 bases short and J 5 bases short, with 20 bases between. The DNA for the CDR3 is TGTGCCTGGAGCCCACTGACTGCGAGCGCCGACGAGCAGTACTTC. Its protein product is CAWSPLTASADEQYF.

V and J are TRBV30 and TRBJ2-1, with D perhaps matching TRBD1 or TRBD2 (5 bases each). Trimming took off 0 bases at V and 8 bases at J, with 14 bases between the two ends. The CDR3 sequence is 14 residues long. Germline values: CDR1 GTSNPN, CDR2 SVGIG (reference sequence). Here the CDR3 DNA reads TGTGCCTGGAGTGTTGGGGCTAGCTTAGATGAGCAGTTCTTC. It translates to CAWSVGASLDEQFF.

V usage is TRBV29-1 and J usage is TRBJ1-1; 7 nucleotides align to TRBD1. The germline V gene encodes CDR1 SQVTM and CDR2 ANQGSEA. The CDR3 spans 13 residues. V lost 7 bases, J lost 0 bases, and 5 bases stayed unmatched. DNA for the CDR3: TGCAGCGCTATTGGACAGGTGAACACTGAAGCTTTCTTT. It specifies CSAIGQVNTEAFF. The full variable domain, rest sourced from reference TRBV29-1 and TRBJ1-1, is SAVISQKPSRDICQRGTSLTIQCQVDSQVTMMFWYRQQPGQSLTLIATANQGSEATYESGFVIDKFPISRPNLTFSTLTVSNMSPEDSSIYLCSAIGQVNTEAFFGQGTRLTVV.

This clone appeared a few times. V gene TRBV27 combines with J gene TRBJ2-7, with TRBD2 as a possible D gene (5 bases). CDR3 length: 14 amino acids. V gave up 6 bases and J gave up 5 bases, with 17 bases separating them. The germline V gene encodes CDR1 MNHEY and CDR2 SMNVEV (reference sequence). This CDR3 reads CASSGVASLDEQYF. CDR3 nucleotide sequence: TGTGCCAGCAGCGGGGTCGCCAGCTTAGACGAGCAGTACTTC.

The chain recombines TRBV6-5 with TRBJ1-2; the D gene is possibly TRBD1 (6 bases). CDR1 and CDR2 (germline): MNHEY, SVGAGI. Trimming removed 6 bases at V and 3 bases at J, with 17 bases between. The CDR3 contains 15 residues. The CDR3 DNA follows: TGTGCCAGCAGCTCCGGACCAAGGGGGGACTATGGCTACACCTTC. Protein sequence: CASSSGPRGDYGYTF.

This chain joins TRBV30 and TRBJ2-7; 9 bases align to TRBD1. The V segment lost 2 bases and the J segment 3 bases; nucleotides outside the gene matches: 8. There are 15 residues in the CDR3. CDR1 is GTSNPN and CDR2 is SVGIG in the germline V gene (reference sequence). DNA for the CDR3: TGTGCCTGGAGTCAACCCGGGACAGGGCTCTACGAGCAGTACTTC. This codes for CAWSQPGTGLYEQYF.

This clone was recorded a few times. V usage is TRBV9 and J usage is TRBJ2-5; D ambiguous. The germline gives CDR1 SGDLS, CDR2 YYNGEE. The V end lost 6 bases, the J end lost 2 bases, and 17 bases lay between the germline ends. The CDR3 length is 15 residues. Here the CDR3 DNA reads TGTGCCAGCACCTCCGACGGATGGCCTCAAGAGACCCAGTACTTC. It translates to CASTSDGWPQETQYF. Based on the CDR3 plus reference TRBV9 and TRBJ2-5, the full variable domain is DSGVTQTPKHLITATGQRVTLRCSPRSGDLSVYWYQQSLDQGLQFLIQYYNGEERAKGNILERFSAQQFPDLHSELNLSSLELGDSALYFCASTSDGWPQETQYFGPGTRLLVL.

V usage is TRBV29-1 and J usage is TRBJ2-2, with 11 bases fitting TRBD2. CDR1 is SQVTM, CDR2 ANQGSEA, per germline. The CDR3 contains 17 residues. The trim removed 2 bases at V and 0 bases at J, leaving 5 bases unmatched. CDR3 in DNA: TGCAGCGTTGAACGGCTAGCGGGAGGCGCGAACACCGGGGAGCTGTTTTTT. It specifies CSVERLAGGANTGELFF.

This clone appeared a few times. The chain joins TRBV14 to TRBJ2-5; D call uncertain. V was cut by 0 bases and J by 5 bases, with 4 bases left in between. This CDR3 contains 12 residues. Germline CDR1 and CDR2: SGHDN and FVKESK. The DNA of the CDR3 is TGTGCCAGCAGCCAAGAGGGGGAGACCCAGTACTTC. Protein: CASSQEGETQYF.